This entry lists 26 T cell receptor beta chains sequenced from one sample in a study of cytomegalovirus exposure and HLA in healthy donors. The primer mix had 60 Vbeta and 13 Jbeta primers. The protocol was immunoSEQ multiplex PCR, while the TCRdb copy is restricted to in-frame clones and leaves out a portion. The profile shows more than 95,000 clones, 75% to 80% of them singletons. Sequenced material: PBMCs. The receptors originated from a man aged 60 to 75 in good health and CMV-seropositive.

The CDR3 bases are TGTGCCAGCAGCGAACAGGTCAGAGATACGCAGTATTTT. Its protein is CASSEQVRDTQYF. This chain links TRBV7-7 with TRBJ2-3, with D perhaps TRBD1 (5 bases). With 5 bases removed from V and 5 bases from J, the gap between germline ends came to 11 bases. This CDR3 region has 13 residues. In germline, CDR1 is SSHAT, CDR2 FNYEAQ (reference sequence). The variable domain in full, completed from reference TRBV7-7 and TRBJ2-3, reads GAGVSQSPRYKVTKRGQDVTLRCDPISSHATLYWYQQALGQGPEFLTYFNYEAQPDKSGLPSDRFSAERPEGSISTLTIQRTEQRDSAMYRCASSEQVRDTQYFGPGTRLTVL.

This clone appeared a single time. CDR3 sequence reads: CSASRTGEQFF. DNA for the CDR3: TGCAGTGCTAGCCGGACAGGTGAGCAGTTCTTC. The V gene is TRBV20-1, the J gene TRBJ2-1, with 7 bases matching TRBD1. V trimming: 3 bases; J trimming: 9 bases; junction bases outside the gene matches: 2. The CDR3 extends over 11 amino acids. CDR1 and CDR2 from the germline V gene are DFQATT and SNEGSKA (reference sequence).

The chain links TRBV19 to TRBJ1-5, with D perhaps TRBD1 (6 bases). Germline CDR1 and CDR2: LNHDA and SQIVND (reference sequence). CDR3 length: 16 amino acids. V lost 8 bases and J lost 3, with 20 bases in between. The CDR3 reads CASQGQHLQFNQPQHF. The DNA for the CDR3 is TGTGCCAGTCAAGGACAGCATCTCCAGTTCAATCAGCCCCAGCATTTT.

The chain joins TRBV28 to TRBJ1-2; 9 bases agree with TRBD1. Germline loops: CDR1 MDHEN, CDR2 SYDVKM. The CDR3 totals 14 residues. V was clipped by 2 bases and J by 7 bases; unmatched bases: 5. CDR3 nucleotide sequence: TGTGCCAGCAGTTTAACGGGACAGGGCGGTGGCTACACCTTC. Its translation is CASSLTGQGGGYTF.

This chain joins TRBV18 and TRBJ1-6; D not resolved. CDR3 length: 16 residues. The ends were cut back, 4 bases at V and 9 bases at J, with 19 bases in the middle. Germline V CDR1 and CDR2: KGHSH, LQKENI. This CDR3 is CASSRGGTEVGSPLHF. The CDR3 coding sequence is TGTGCCAGCTCACGTGGTGGCACCGAGGTTGGTTCACCCCTCCACTTT.

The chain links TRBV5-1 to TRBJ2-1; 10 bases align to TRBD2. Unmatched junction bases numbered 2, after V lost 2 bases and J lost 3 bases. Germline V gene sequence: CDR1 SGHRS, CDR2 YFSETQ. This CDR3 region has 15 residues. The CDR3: CASSLRTSGYNEQFF. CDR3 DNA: TGCGCCAGCAGCTTACGGACTAGCGGCTACAATGAGCAGTTCTTC.

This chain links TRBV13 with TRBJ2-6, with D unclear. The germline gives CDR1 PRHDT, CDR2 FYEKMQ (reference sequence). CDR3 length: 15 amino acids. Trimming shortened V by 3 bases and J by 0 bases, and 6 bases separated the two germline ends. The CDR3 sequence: CASSFSGSGANVLTF. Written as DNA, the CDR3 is TGTGCCAGCAGCTTCTCGGGCTCTGGGGCCAACGTCCTGACTTTC.

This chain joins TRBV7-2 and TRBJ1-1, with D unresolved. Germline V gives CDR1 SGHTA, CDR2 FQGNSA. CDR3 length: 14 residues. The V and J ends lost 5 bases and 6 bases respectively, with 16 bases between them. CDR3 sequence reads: CASSTRGGRAEAFF. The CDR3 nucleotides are TGTGCCAGCAGCACCCGGGGAGGGAGGGCTGAAGCTTTCTTT.

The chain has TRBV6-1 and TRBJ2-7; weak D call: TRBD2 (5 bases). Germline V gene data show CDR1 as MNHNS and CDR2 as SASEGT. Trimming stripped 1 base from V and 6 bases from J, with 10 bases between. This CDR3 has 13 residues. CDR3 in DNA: TGTGCCAGCAGTGAAGGCGGGCTAGGCGAGCAGTACTTC. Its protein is CASSEGGLGEQYF.

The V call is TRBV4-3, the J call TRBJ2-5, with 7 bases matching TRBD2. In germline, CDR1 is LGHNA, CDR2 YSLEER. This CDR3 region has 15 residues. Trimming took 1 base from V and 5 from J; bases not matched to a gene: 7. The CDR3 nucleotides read TGCGCCAGCAGCCAAGGGAACCGGGGAGGGGAGACCCAGTACTTC. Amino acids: CASSQGNRGGETQYF.

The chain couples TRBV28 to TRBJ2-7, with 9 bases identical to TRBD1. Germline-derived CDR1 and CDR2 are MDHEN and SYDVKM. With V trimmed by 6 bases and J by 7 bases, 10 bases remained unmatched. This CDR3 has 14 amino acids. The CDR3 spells CASRNRDRAGEQYF. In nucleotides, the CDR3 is TGTGCCAGCAGGAACCGGGACAGGGCGGGAGAGCAGTACTTC.

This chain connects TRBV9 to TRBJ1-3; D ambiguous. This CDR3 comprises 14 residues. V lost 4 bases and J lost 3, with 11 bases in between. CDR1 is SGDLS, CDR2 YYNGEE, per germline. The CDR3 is CASSLTGSGNTIYF. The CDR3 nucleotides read TGTGCCAGCAGCCTCACCGGTAGTGGAAACACCATATATTTT.

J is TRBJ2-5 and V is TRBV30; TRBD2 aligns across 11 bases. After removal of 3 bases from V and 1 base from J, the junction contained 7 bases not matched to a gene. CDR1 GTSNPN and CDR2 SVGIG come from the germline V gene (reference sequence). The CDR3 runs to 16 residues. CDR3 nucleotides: TGTGCCTGGAGCCCAAGACTAGCGGGGCGCCAAGAGACCCAGTACTTC. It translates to CAWSPRLAGRQETQYF.

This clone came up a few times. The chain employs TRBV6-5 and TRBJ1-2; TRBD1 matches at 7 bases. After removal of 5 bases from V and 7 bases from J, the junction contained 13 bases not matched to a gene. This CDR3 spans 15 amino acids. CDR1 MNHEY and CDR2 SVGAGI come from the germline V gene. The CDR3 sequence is CASSGEERGRSGYTF. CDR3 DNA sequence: TGTGCCAGCAGTGGGGAGGAAAGGGGGCGATCTGGCTACACCTTC.

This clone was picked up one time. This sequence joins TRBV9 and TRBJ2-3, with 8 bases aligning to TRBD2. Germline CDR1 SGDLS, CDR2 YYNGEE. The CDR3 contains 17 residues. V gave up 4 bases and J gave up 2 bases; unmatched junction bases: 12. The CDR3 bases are TGTGCCAGCAGCCCTGCCCCATTTAGCGGGGCCACAGATACGCAGTATTTT. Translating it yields CASSPAPFSGATDTQYF. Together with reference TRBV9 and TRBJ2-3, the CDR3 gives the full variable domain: DSGVTQTPKHLITATGQRVTLRCSPRSGDLSVYWYQQSLDQGLQFLIQYYNGEERAKGNILERFSAQQFPDLHSELNLSSLELGDSALYFCASSPAPFSGATDTQYFGPGTRLTVL.

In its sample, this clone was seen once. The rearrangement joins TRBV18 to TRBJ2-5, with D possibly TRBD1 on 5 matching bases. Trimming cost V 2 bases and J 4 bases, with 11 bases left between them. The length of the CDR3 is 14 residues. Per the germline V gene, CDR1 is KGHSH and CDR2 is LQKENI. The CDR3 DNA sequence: TGTGCCAGCTCACCAACGTCAGGGTCAGAGACCCAGTACTTC. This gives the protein CASSPTSGSETQYF.

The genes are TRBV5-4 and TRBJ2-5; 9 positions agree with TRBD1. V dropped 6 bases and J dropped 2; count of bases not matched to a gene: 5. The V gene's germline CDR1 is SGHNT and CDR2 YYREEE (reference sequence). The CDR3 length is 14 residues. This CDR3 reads CASTPGTGQETQYF. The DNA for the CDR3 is TGTGCCAGCACCCCCGGGACAGGGCAAGAGACCCAGTACTTC. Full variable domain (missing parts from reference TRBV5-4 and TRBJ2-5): ETGVTQSPTHLIKTRGQQVTLRCSSQSGHNTVSWYQQALGQGPQFIFQYYREEENGRGNFPPRFSGLQFPNYSSELNVNALELDDSALYLCASTPGTGQETQYFGPGTRLLVL.

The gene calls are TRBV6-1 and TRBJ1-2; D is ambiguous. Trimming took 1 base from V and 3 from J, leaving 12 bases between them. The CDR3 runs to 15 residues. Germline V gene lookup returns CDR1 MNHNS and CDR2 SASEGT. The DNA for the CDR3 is TGTGCCAGCAGTGAAGGAGGGTGGAGGGACTATGGCTACACCTTC. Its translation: CASSEGGWRDYGYTF.

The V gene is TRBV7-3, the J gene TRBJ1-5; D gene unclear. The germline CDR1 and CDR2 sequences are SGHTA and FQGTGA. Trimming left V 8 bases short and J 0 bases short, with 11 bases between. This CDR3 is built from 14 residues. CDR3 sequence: CASVRDLSNQPQHF. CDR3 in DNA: TGTGCCAGCGTGCGGGATCTTAGCAATCAGCCCCAGCATTTT.

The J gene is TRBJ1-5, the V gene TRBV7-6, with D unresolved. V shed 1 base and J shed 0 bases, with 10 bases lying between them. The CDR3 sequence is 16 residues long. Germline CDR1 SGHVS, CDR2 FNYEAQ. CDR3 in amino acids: CASSLGGAVSNQPQHF. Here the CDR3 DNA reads TGTGCCAGCAGCTTAGGGGGAGCGGTTAGCAATCAGCCCCAGCATTTT.

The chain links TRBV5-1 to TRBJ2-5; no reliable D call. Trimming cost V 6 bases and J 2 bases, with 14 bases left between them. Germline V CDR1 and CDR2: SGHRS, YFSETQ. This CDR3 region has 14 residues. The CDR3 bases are TGCGCCAGCAACCCCGACTTGTTACAAGAGACCCAGTACTTC. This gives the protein CASNPDLLQETQYF.

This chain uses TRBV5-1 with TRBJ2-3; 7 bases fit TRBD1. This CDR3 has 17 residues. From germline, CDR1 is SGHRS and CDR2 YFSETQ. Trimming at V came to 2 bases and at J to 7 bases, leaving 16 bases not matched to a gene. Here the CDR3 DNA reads TGCGCCAGCAGCTTCAACTCAATGCAGGGGGTAAAGAATACGCAGTATTTT. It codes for CASSFNSMQGVKNTQYF.

The CDR3: CASKTLSSSEQFF. Written as DNA, the CDR3 is TGTGCCAGCAAAACCCTCTCGTCCAGTGAGCAGTTCTTC. J is TRBJ2-1 and V is TRBV2; no firm D call. The ends were cut back, 7 bases at V and 9 bases at J, with 16 bases in the middle. Germline assignment: CDR1 SNHLY and CDR2 FYNNEI. The CDR3 runs to 13 residues.

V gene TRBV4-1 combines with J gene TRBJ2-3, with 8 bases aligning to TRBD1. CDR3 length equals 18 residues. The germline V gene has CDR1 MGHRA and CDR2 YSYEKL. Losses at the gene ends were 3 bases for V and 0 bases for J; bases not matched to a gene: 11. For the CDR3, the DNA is TGCGCCAGCAGCCATGCTATCACGGACAGGGTTAGCACAGATACGCAGTATTTT. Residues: CASSHAITDRVSTDTQYF.

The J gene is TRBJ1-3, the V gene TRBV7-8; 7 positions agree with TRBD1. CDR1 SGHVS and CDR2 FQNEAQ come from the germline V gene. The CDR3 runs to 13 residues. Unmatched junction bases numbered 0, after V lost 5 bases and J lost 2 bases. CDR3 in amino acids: CASSGTAGNTIYF. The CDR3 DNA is TGTGCCAGCAGCGGGACAGCTGGAAACACCATATATTTT.

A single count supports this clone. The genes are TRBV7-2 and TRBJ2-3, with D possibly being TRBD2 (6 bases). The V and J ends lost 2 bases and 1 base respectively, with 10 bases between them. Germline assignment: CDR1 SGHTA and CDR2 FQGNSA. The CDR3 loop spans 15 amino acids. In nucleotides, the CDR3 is TGTGCCAGCAGCTTAAACGGGGGAGGCACAGATACGCAGTATTTT. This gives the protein CASSLNGGGTDTQYF.